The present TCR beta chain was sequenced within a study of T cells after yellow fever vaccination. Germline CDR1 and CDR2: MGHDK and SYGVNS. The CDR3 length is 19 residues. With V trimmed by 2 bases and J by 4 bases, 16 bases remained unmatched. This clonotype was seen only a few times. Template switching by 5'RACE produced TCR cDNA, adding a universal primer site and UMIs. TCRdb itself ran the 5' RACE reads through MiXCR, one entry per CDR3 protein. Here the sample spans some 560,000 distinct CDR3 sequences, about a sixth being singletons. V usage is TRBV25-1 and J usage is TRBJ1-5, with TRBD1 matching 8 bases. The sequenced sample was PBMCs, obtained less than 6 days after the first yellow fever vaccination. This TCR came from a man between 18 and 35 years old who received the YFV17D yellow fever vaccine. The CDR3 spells CASSEAGTGRGGGNQPQHF. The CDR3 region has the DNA TGTGCCAGCAGTGAAGCAGGGACAGGTCGCGGGGGGGGGAATCAGCCCCAGCATTTT. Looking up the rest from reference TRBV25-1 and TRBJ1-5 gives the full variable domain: EADIYQTPRYLVIGTGKKITLECSQTMGHDKMYWYQQDPGMELHLIHYSYGVNSTEKGDLSSESTVSRIRTEHFPLTLESARPSHTSQYLCASSEAGTGRGGGNQPQHFGDGTRLSIL.